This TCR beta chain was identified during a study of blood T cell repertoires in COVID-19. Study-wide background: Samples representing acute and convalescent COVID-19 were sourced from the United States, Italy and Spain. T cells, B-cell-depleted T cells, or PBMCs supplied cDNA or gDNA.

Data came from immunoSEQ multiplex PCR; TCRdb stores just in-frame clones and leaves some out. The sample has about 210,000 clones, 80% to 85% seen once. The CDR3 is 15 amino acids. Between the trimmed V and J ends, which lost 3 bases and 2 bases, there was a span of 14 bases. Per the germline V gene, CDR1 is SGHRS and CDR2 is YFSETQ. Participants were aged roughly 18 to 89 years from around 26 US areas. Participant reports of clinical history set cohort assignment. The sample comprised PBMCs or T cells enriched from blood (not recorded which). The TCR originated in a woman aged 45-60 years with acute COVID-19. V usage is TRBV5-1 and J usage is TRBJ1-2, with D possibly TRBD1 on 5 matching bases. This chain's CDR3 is CASSSPPTGNYGYTF. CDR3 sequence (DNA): TGCGCCAGCAGCTCTCCACCCACAGGAAACTATGGCTACACCTTC.